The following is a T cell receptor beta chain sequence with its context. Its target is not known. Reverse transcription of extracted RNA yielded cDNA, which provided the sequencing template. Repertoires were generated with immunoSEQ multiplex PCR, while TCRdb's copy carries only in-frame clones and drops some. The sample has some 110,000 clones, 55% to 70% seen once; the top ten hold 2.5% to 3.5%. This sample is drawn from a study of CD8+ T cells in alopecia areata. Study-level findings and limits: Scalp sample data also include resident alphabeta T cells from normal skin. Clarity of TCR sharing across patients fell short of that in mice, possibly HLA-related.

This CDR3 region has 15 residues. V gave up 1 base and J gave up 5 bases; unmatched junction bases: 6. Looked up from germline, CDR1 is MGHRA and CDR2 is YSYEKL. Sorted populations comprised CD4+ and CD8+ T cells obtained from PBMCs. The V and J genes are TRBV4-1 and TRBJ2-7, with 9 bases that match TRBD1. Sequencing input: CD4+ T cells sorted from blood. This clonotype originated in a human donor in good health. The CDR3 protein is CASSQVGQGINEQYF. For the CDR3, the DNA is TGCGCCAGCAGCCAAGTAGGACAGGGGATCAACGAGCAGTACTTC.